A single sample is the source of the 5 T cell receptor beta chains below, sequenced in a study of T cells in Graves' hyperthyroidism and ophthalmopathy. From RNA transcripts, TCR beta CDR3 regions were amplified. Primed by the HTBI set, a first-round RT-PCR was run on the TCR CDR3. MiXCR, applied by TCRdb to the multiplex PCR reads, yields one record per CDR3 protein. The data show about 380,000 distinct CDR3 sequences, about 13% seen once. Sequencing input: blood. The receptors stem from a man under 40 with Graves' hyperthyroidism that later progressed to Graves' ophthalmopathy.

In this sample, this clonotype turned up a few times. The rearrangement joins TRBV20-1 to TRBJ2-5, with D possibly being TRBD2 (6 bases). CDR1 and CDR2 (germline): DFQATT, SNEGSKA (reference sequence). V was cut by 0 bases and J by 2 bases, with 13 bases left in between. There are 15 residues in the CDR3. CDR3 coding DNA: TGCAGTGCTAGAGATCGCCCGGGGGTACAAGAGACCCAGTACTTC. Translation gives CSARDRPGVQETQYF.

This clonotype showed up just a few times. The chain is built from TRBV7-9 and TRBJ1-4; 8 nucleotides agree with TRBD1. Germline CDR1 SEHNR, CDR2 FQNEAQ (reference sequence). V was clipped by 4 bases and J by 3 bases; unmatched bases: 7. The CDR3 is made up of 16 amino acids. CDR3 in amino acids: CASSSPGQGANEKLFF. CDR3 nucleotide sequence: TGTGCCAGCAGCTCCCCAGGACAGGGAGCTAATGAAAAACTGTTTTTT.

V usage is TRBV5-1 and J usage is TRBJ1-2; TRBD1 matches at 9 bases. The CDR3 has 15 amino acids. Unmatched junction bases numbered 8, after V lost 0 bases and J lost 8 bases. Germline lookup yields CDR1 SGHRS and CDR2 YFSETQ. In DNA, the CDR3 is TGCGCCAGCAGCTTGGCACGACAGGGGGAAGAAGGCTACACCTTC. Protein product: CASSLARQGEEGYTF.

The table lists this clonotype with many counts. The chain employs TRBV7-8 and TRBJ2-3, with 12 positions matching TRBD1. There are 15 residues in the CDR3. Trimming cost V 4 bases and J 7 bases; bases outside gene matches: 6. Germline V gives CDR1 SGHVS, CDR2 FQNEAQ. The CDR3 here is CASSSWDRGLNTQYF. The CDR3 region has the DNA TGTGCCAGCAGCTCGTGGGACAGGGGGCTAAATACGCAGTATTTT.

This clonotype has at least ten counts. V is TRBV3-1 and J is TRBJ2-7; D is possibly TRBD1 (6 bases). Deletions cut 1 base from V and 6 bases from J, with 16 bases between. This CDR3 is 15 amino acids long. Germline V gene lookup returns CDR1 LGHDT and CDR2 YNNKEL (reference sequence). The CDR3 DNA reads TGTGCCAGCAGCCAAGTGGTTGGGGGCCGGCTCGAGCAGTACTTC. Its translation is CASSQVVGGRLEQYF.